The 6 T cell receptor beta chains listed next were all sequenced from one sample in a study of T cells in Graves' hyperthyroidism and ophthalmopathy. TCR beta CDR3 regions were amplified from RNA transcripts. An initial round of RT-PCR targeting the TCR CDR3 relied on the HTBI primer set. MiXCR was run by TCRdb on the multiplex PCR reads, yielding one entry per CDR3 protein. The repertoire consists of tens of thousands of distinct CDR3 sequences, with roughly 50% occurring once and the leading ten covering over 30%. Material for sequencing was peripheral blood or thyroid tissue (not recorded which). These receptors were collected from a woman aged 45-65 years with Graves' hyperthyroidism.

This clonotype was counted many times. J is TRBJ1-6 and V is TRBV5-1; D not resolved. Trimming removed 0 bases from V and 6 bases from J, with 4 bases in between. The CDR3 runs to 13 residues. Germline V gene data show CDR1 as SGHRS and CDR2 as YFSETQ. The CDR3 protein is CASSLEVNSPLHF. The DNA of the CDR3 is TGCGCCAGCAGCTTGGAGGTTAATTCACCCCTCCACTTT.

The V call is TRBV5-4, the J call TRBJ1-2; a possible D gene is TRBD1 (5 bases). V dropped 4 bases and J dropped 2 bases, with 12 bases sitting between them. This CDR3 has 14 amino acids. Germline loops: CDR1 SGHNT, CDR2 YYREEE (reference sequence). The CDR3 nucleotides are TGTGCCAGCAGCGACGGACACTTAAACTATGGCTACACCTTC. Translated, it gives CASSDGHLNYGYTF.

The chain employs TRBV2 and TRBJ2-7; 12 nucleotides agree with TRBD1. This CDR3 is built from 17 residues. Germline V gene data show CDR1 as SNHLY and CDR2 as FYNNEI. J was trimmed by 2 bases and V by 4 bases; bases with no gene match: 9. The CDR3 loop is CASSGLLGQGAPYEQYF. The CDR3 DNA sequence: TGTGCCAGCAGTGGCCTTCTGGGACAGGGGGCACCCTACGAGCAGTACTTC.

This clonotype was counted ten times or more. The chain uses TRBV25-1 and TRBJ1-2; 8 bases align to TRBD1. The J segment lost 3 bases and the V segment lost 5 bases, leaving 5 bases of the junction unmatched. This CDR3 comprises 14 residues. Germline-derived CDR1 and CDR2 are MGHDK and SYGVNS. DNA of the CDR3: TGTGCCAGCAGTCGGGCAGGGGGCGACTATGGCTACACCTTC. Its protein product is CASSRAGGDYGYTF.

This clonotype was observed at least ten times. V usage is TRBV19 and J usage is TRBJ2-7; 7 bases align to TRBD2. J lost 2 bases, V lost 6 bases, and 4 bases had no gene match. This CDR3 region has 13 residues. Germline CDR1 LNHDA, CDR2 SQIVND (reference sequence). The CDR3, as DNA: TGTGCCAGTAGACCCCGGGAGGCCTACGAGCAGTACTTC. Residues: CASRPREAYEQYF.

The chain links TRBV20-1 to TRBJ2-5; possible D gene TRBD1, 8 bases. CDR1 is DFQATT, CDR2 SNEGSKA, per germline (reference sequence). The germline V and J ends were trimmed by 5 bases and 5 bases, with 21 bases remaining between them. The CDR3 runs to 15 residues. The CDR3 bases are TGCAGTGCTCGACGGACAGGGAGGGCCAAGGAGACCCAGTACTTC. This codes for CSARRTGRAKETQYF.